One sample yielded the 20 T cell receptor beta chains listed below, sequenced in a study of blood T cell repertoires in COVID-19. The protocol was immunoSEQ multiplex PCR, while the TCRdb copy is restricted to in-frame clones and leaves out a portion. The sample has over 45,000 clones, 85% to 90% seen once; the top ten hold less than 50%. Sequences were obtained from peripheral blood. The receptor source for this set is a woman aged 60-75 years with COVID-19, enrolled during active disease.

J is TRBJ2-7 and V is TRBV6-5, with 8 bases fitting TRBD1. V trimming: 4 bases; J trimming: 6 bases; junction bases outside the gene matches: 2. This CDR3 is 12 amino acids long. Germline CDR1 reads MNHEY; CDR2 reads SVGAGI. This CDR3 reads CASSSRGREQYF. In DNA, the CDR3 is TGTGCCAGCAGTTCCAGGGGGCGCGAGCAGTACTTC.

This clone was detected only once. The rearrangement uses TRBV5-1 and TRBJ1-5; possibly TRBD1 for D (6 bases). CDR3 size: 15 residues. Germline lookup yields CDR1 SGHRS and CDR2 YFSETQ. V lost 0 bases, J lost 3 bases, and 10 bases lay in between. CDR3 amino acids: CASSLASGVNQPQHF. The DNA for the CDR3 is TGCGCCAGCAGCTTGGCGTCAGGGGTCAATCAGCCCCAGCATTTT.

This sequence joins TRBV12-3 or TRBV12-4 and TRBJ1-1; TRBD1 is a possible D gene (5 bases). The CDR3 is made up of 11 amino acids. Trimming removed 0 bases from V and 10 bases from J, with 6 bases in between. This chain's CDR3 is CASSLAQGAFF. The CDR3 coding sequence is TGTGCCAGCAGTTTAGCGCAGGGAGCTTTCTTT.

V gene TRBV19 combines with J gene TRBJ1-1; D uncertain. This CDR3 is built from 14 residues. V gave up 1 base and J gave up 1 base, with 7 bases separating them. CDR1 and CDR2 from the germline V gene are LNHDA and SQIVND (reference sequence). The CDR3 coding sequence is TGTGCCAGTAGTATAGTCCCGGGGAACACTGAAGCTTTCTTT. Its protein product is CASSIVPGNTEAFF.

This chain links TRBV4-3 with TRBJ2-3; D not resolved. The V and J ends lost 2 bases and 4 bases respectively, with 7 bases between them. Germline CDR1 is LGHNA and CDR2 is YSLEER. The CDR3 totals 13 residues. Written as DNA, the CDR3 is TGCGCCAGCAGCCAAAACAGAGCAGATACGCAGTATTTT. Amino acids: CASSQNRADTQYF.

The chain combines TRBV18 with TRBJ2-2; D ambiguous. The CDR3 totals 16 residues. Germline V gene data show CDR1 as KGHSH and CDR2 as LQKENI. Trimming took off 1 base at V and 0 bases at J, with 9 bases between the two ends. Here the CDR3 DNA reads TGTGCCAGCTCACCACGTAGTGGGCCGAACACCGGGGAGCTGTTTTTT. This gives the protein CASSPRSGPNTGELFF.

V is TRBV28 and J is TRBJ2-5, with TRBD1 identical over 9 bases. CDR1 is MDHEN and CDR2 is SYDVKM in the germline V gene. V was clipped by 9 bases and J by 5 bases; unmatched bases: 4. This CDR3 contains 12 residues. CDR3 DNA: TGTGCCAGGACGACAGGGGGTGAGACCCAGTACTTC. This translates into CARTTGGETQYF.

CDR3 loop: CAISKLTGDTEAFF. The CDR3 nucleotides are TGTGCCATCAGTAAACTCACAGGGGACACTGAAGCTTTCTTT. The chain employs TRBV10-3 and TRBJ1-1, with 7 bases lining up with TRBD1. The germline V gene encodes CDR1 ENHRY and CDR2 SYGVKD. CDR3 size: 14 residues. The J segment lost 3 bases and the V segment lost 5 bases, leaving 6 bases of the junction unmatched.

The chain carries TRBV7-9 and TRBJ1-1; perhaps TRBD1 as D (5 bases). Germline CDR1 SEHNR, CDR2 FQNEAQ (reference sequence). The CDR3 covers 13 residues. V was pared by 3 bases and J by 3 bases, with 8 bases between. CDR3 sequence (DNA): TGTGCCAGCAGCTTCGGGGGTTACACTGAAGCTTTCTTT. It is translated as CASSFGGYTEAFF.

The chain uses TRBV28 and TRBJ1-2, with D unclear. Trimming left V 4 bases short and J 2 bases short, with 11 bases between. Germline loops: CDR1 MDHEN, CDR2 SYDVKM. This CDR3 spans 14 amino acids. The CDR3 loop is CASSSSTGNYGYTF. DNA of the CDR3: TGTGCCAGCAGTTCCTCGACGGGAAACTATGGCTACACCTTC.

This chain links TRBV19 with TRBJ2-7, with 7 bases aligning to TRBD2. CDR3 length: 14 residues. The trim removed 5 bases at V and 2 bases at J, leaving 6 bases unmatched. Per the germline V gene, CDR1 is LNHDA and CDR2 is SQIVND (reference sequence). CDR3: CASSWASGAYEQYF. DNA of the CDR3: TGTGCCAGTAGTTGGGCTAGCGGTGCCTACGAGCAGTACTTC.

V and J are TRBV7-9 and TRBJ1-1, with a possible D match to TRBD1 (5 bases). The ends were cut back, 3 bases at V and 6 bases at J, with 17 bases in the middle. The CDR3 sequence is 15 residues long. Per the germline V gene, CDR1 is SEHNR and CDR2 is FQNEAQ (reference sequence). Here the CDR3 DNA reads TGTGCCAGCAGCTTTGAGGGGATGGGAGGGTCTGAAGCTTTCTTT. Translating it yields CASSFEGMGGSEAFF.

The chain joins TRBV19 to TRBJ2-2; possibly TRBD2 for D (6 bases). This CDR3 is built from 14 residues. Germline V gene sequence: CDR1 LNHDA, CDR2 SQIVND (reference sequence). V was shortened by 1 base and J by 3 bases, with 6 bases between the two germline ends. The CDR3 region has the DNA TGTGCCAGTAGTATAGCGGGGGACACCGGGGAGCTGTTTTTT. This gives the protein CASSIAGDTGELFF.

V gene TRBV9 combines with J gene TRBJ1-4, with TRBD1 matching 9 bases. The V gene's germline CDR1 is SGDLS and CDR2 YYNGEE. V shed 5 bases, J shed 7 bases, and the junction held 6 bases outside the gene matches. CDR3 size: 14 residues. The CDR3: CASSQTGGSEKLFF. CDR3 DNA sequence: TGTGCCAGCAGTCAAACAGGGGGCAGTGAAAAACTGTTTTTT.

V gene TRBV27 combines with J gene TRBJ1-2; 7 bases agree with TRBD1. The germline CDR1 and CDR2 sequences are MNHEY and SMNVEV (reference sequence). The CDR3 contains 15 residues. V shed 5 bases, J shed 4 bases, and the junction held 10 bases outside the gene matches. CDR3 loop: CASSDLGQSIYGYTF. The CDR3 DNA follows: TGTGCCAGCAGTGATTTGGGACAGAGCATCTATGGCTACACCTTC.

CDR3 region: CASSYETGGYEQYF. The DNA for the CDR3 is TGTGCCAGCAGTTACGAAACAGGCGGATACGAGCAGTACTTC. This chain connects TRBV6-5 to TRBJ2-7; perhaps TRBD1 as D (5 bases). Trimming cost V 2 bases and J 4 bases, with 12 bases left between them. This CDR3 comprises 14 residues. Germline CDR1 reads MNHEY; CDR2 reads SVGAGI.

The V gene is TRBV28, the J gene TRBJ1-1; TRBD1 matches 8 bases. The V and J ends lost 6 bases and 0 bases, in that order; junction bases with no gene match: 3. This CDR3 region has 14 residues. Per the germline V gene, CDR1 is MDHEN and CDR2 is SYDVKM. The CDR3 reads CASRTGDLNTEAFF. For the CDR3, the DNA is TGTGCCAGCAGGACAGGGGACCTGAACACTGAAGCTTTCTTT.

This clone was recorded once. This chain joins TRBV12-3 or TRBV12-4 and TRBJ2-1; D remains unclear. This CDR3 is built from 13 residues. V was clipped by 2 bases and J by 3 bases, with 5 bases between them. CDR3 in DNA: TGTGCCAGCAGTTTAAAGCTCTACAATGAGCAGTTCTTC. It encodes CASSLKLYNEQFF.

The chain carries TRBV6-6 and TRBJ2-4, with 9 bases matching TRBD2. The V gene's germline CDR1 is MNHNY and CDR2 SVGAGI (reference sequence). There are 16 residues in the CDR3. V gave up 4 bases and J gave up 6 bases; unmatched junction bases: 10. DNA for the CDR3: TGTGCCAGCAGTTCCCTAGCGGGGACGCCAGGAAACATTCAGTACTTC. Translating it yields CASSSLAGTPGNIQYF.

The V call is TRBV3-1 (or the pseudogene TRBV3-2), the J call TRBJ2-1; D is possibly TRBD1 (5 bases). The V gene's germline CDR1 is LGHDT and CDR2 YNNKEL (reference sequence). The CDR3 totals 14 residues. Deletions cut 0 bases from V and 6 bases from J, with 9 bases between. The DNA for the CDR3 is TGTGCCAGCAGCCAAGACGCGACAGTCAATGAGCAGTTCTTC. Translating gives CASSQDATVNEQFF.